Below, 26 T cell receptor beta chains from the same sample are listed, as sequenced in a study of blood T cell repertoires in COVID-19. Profiling relied on immunoSEQ multiplex PCR, and the TCRdb table lists in-frame clones only, not all of them. Here the sample spans about 88,000 clones, roughly 87% being singletons. Sequencing was performed on peripheral blood. The origin of the receptors is a man aged 18 to 29 with COVID-19, enrolled during active disease.

The chain uses TRBV7-9 and TRBJ1-2, with 7 bases identical to TRBD1. This CDR3 has 18 amino acids. Losses at the gene ends were 1 base for V and 2 bases for J; bases not matched to a gene: 13. Germline-derived CDR1 and CDR2 are SEHNR and FQNEAQ (reference sequence). Here the CDR3 reads CASSLEGAVALVNYGYTF. CDR3 nucleotide sequence: TGTGCCAGCAGCTTAGAGGGGGCAGTCGCTCTCGTAAACTATGGCTACACCTTC.

The rearrangement uses TRBV3-1 (or the pseudogene TRBV3-2) and TRBJ2-3; 10 nucleotides align to TRBD2. The germline V gene encodes CDR1 LGHDT and CDR2 YNNKEL (reference sequence). J gave up 1 base and V 4 bases, and 8 bases lay outside the gene matches. This CDR3 has 17 residues. CDR3 sequence reads: CASSPWASGSRTDTQYF. CDR3 nucleotides: TGTGCCAGCAGCCCATGGGCTAGCGGGAGCCGCACAGATACGCAGTATTTT.

The chain couples TRBV18 to TRBJ1-6, with unresolved D. V was shortened by 3 bases and J by 8 bases, with 11 bases between the two germline ends. Germline assignment: CDR1 KGHSH and CDR2 LQKENI. This CDR3 has 14 residues. CDR3 region: CASSPRVIDSPLHF. CDR3 DNA: TGTGCCAGCTCACCCCGGGTTATAGATTCACCCCTCCACTTT.

This chain joins TRBV5-1 and TRBJ2-7, with 7 bases lining up with TRBD2. CDR1 is SGHRS, CDR2 YFSETQ, per germline. This CDR3 comprises 13 residues. V trimming: 9 bases; J trimming: 4 bases; junction bases outside the gene matches: 10. The CDR3 nucleotides read TGCGCCACTTCCCGGGGGGTTGATTACGAGCAGTACTTC. Residues: CATSRGVDYEQYF.

The chain joins TRBV7-9 to TRBJ2-7; TRBD1 agrees at 8 bases. CDR1 is SEHNR, CDR2 FQNEAQ, per germline (reference sequence). The ends lost 0 bases at V and 1 base at J; junction bases unmatched: 14. This CDR3 has 19 residues. The CDR3 loop is CASSLALRRGLPQSYEQYF. Written as DNA, the CDR3 is TGTGCCAGCAGCTTAGCGCTTCGCAGGGGGCTGCCTCAATCCTACGAGCAGTACTTC.

This clone was observed a few times. The rearrangement links TRBV3-1 (or the pseudogene TRBV3-2) to TRBJ1-3; perhaps TRBD1 as D (5 bases). V shed 5 bases and J shed 0 bases, with 8 bases lying between them. This CDR3 region has 14 residues. Per the germline V gene, CDR1 is LGHDT and CDR2 is YNNKEL (reference sequence). The CDR3 DNA reads as TGTGCCAGCAGCATCGACAGCTCTGGAAACACCATATATTTT. Protein product: CASSIDSSGNTIYF.

The chain has TRBV3-1 (or the pseudogene TRBV3-2) and TRBJ1-5; D unclear. There are 15 residues in the CDR3. The V end lost 0 bases, the J end lost 3 bases, and 9 bases lay between the germline ends. Germline CDR1 LGHDT, CDR2 YNNKEL (reference sequence). This CDR3 is CASSQDFTDNQPQHF. In nucleotides, the CDR3 is TGTGCCAGCAGCCAAGACTTCACAGACAATCAGCCCCAGCATTTT.

The chain recombines TRBV6-2 or TRBV6-3 with TRBJ2-7; 11 positions agree with TRBD2. V trimming: 6 bases; J trimming: 5 bases; junction bases outside the gene matches: 15. The CDR3 loop spans 17 amino acids. Germline CDR1 is MNHEY and CDR2 is SVGEGT. Here the CDR3 reads CASSPRLAGQSSNEQYF. CDR3 DNA sequence: TGTGCCAGCAGCCCTAGACTAGCGGGACAATCATCTAACGAGCAGTACTTC.

The chain has TRBV6-2 or TRBV6-3 and TRBJ2-7, with TRBD1 matching 8 bases. The germline V gene has CDR1 MNHEY and CDR2 SVGEGT. There are 14 residues in the CDR3. V lost 2 bases to trimming and J lost 4 bases; unmatched junction nucleotides: 4. The CDR3 bases are TGTGCCAGCAGTTACCGGACAGGGACGTACGAGCAGTACTTC. Its protein is CASSYRTGTYEQYF.

This chain connects TRBV19 to TRBJ2-7, with 10 bases identical to TRBD2. The CDR3 has 17 amino acids. Unmatched junction bases numbered 11, after V lost 0 bases and J lost 6 bases. CDR1 is LNHDA, CDR2 SQIVND, per germline (reference sequence). For the CDR3, the DNA is TGTGCCAGTAGTATAGAACTAGCGGGACTGAAATCGGGCGAGCAGTACTTC. It translates to CASSIELAGLKSGEQYF.

The V gene is TRBV12-3 or TRBV12-4, the J gene TRBJ1-5; D not resolved. The V and J ends lost 3 bases and 5 bases respectively, with 5 bases between them. The CDR3 length is 12 residues. Here the CDR3 reads CASSLSDQPQHF. The CDR3 coding sequence is TGTGCCAGCAGTTTGTCCGATCAGCCCCAGCATTTT.

The CDR3 DNA sequence: TGTGCCAGCAGCTTGGGGGGGGAACTTACGTGGGAGCAGTACTTC. It codes for CASSLGGELTWEQYF. This rearrangement joins TRBV5-4 to TRBJ2-7, with a possible D match to TRBD2 (6 bases). The CDR3 is 15 residues long. Germline V CDR1 and CDR2: SGHNT, YYREEE (reference sequence). The V end was cut by 0 bases, the J end by 7 bases, with 17 bases between.

This chain links TRBV10-3 with TRBJ2-2, with 10 bases fitting TRBD1. The CDR3 consists of 16 residues. In germline, CDR1 is ENHRY, CDR2 SYGVKD. J lost 0 bases, V lost 6 bases, and 4 bases had no gene match. DNA of the CDR3: TGTGCCATCAGACCCGGACAGGGGGCGAACACCGGGGAGCTGTTTTTT. This translates into CAIRPGQGANTGELFF.

The V gene is TRBV9, the J gene TRBJ2-1; tentatively, D is TRBD1 (7 bases). The germline V gene has CDR1 SGDLS and CDR2 YYNGEE. The CDR3 is 13 residues long. V gave up 0 bases and J gave up 10 bases, with 11 bases separating them. The CDR3 DNA is TGTGCCAGCAGCGTAGTGACAGGGAGGGAGCAGTTCTTC. Its protein product is CASSVVTGREQFF.

This clone appeared once. The chain has TRBV6-5 and TRBJ1-1; D is unclear. The CDR3 runs to 14 residues. Germline V gene data show CDR1 as MNHEY and CDR2 as SVGAGI. V lost 0 bases and J lost 3, with 8 bases in between. The CDR3 is CASSYSLGYTEAFF. CDR3 bases: TGTGCCAGCAGTTACTCCTTGGGCTACACTGAAGCTTTCTTT.

The V gene is TRBV29-1, the J gene TRBJ2-7; 7 nucleotides line up with TRBD1. The CDR3 is made up of 12 amino acids. With 4 bases clipped from V and 1 base from J, the junction kept 1 base outside the gene matches. Germline CDR1 reads SQVTM; CDR2 reads ANQGSEA. For the CDR3, the DNA is TGCAGCGTTGGGACAGGTTCCTACGAGCAGTACTTC. It yields the protein CSVGTGSYEQYF.

In this sample, this clone turned up a few times. The junction does not match germline at one end; this may be a read error. The chain is built from TRBV11-2 and TRBJ1-4; no clear D. This CDR3 spans 16 amino acids. The germline CDR1 and CDR2 sequences are SGHAT and FQNNGV. DNA of the CDR3: TGTGCCAGCAGCTCCCTACTAGGCGGGAAATATGAAAAACTGCTTTTT. The encoded protein is CASSSLLGGKYEKLLF. Supplemented by reference TRBV11-2 and TRBJ1-4, the full variable domain reads EAGVAQSPRYKIIEKRQSVAFWCNPISGHATLYWYQQILGQGPKLLIQFQNNGVVDDSQLPKDRFSAERLKGVDSTLKIQPAKLEDSAVYLCASSSLLGGKYEKLLFGSGTQLSVL.

The V and J genes are TRBV9 and TRBJ1-5, with D possibly being TRBD1 (6 bases). V was shortened by 3 bases and J by 4 bases, with 14 bases between the two germline ends. This CDR3 region has 15 residues. CDR1 is SGDLS, CDR2 YYNGEE, per germline. CDR3 nucleotide sequence: TGTGCCAGCAGCGCCTCCGGGACAAGAAATCAGCCCCAGCATTTT. Protein sequence: CASSASGTRNQPQHF.

The genes are TRBV7-9 and TRBJ2-1; D might be TRBD2 (6 bases). The CDR3 covers 15 residues. CDR1 SEHNR and CDR2 FQNEAQ come from the germline V gene (reference sequence). V was clipped by 5 bases and J by 6 bases, with 17 bases between them. The CDR3 spells CASSHAGHFFNEQFF. In DNA, the CDR3 is TGTGCCAGCAGCCACGCGGGGCACTTTTTCAATGAGCAGTTCTTC.

The chain couples TRBV2 to TRBJ2-5; 8 bases are shared with TRBD1. Trimming at V came to 7 bases and at J to 1 base, leaving 8 bases not matched to a gene. The length of the CDR3 is 15 residues. In germline, CDR1 is SNHLY, CDR2 FYNNEI. DNA of the CDR3: TGTGCCAGCAACCCGGGACAGGCAGTCCAAGAGACCCAGTACTTC. It yields the protein CASNPGQAVQETQYF.

In DNA form, the CDR3 reads TGTGCCAGCAGCTTCCCCGAGGGACAGGAAATCACAGATACGCAGTATTTT. It is translated as CASSFPEGQEITDTQYF. This chain uses TRBV7-2 with TRBJ2-3; 8 bases agree with TRBD1. Germline trimming cut 3 bases from V and 2 bases from J; bases unmatched to any gene: 10. This CDR3 is built from 17 residues. The V gene's germline CDR1 is SGHTA and CDR2 FQGNSA.

The rearrangement links TRBV10-3 to TRBJ2-1, with TRBD2 matching over 9 bases. The CDR3 covers 15 residues. Germline V gives CDR1 ENHRY, CDR2 SYGVKD. With 3 bases clipped from V and 4 bases from J, the junction kept 4 bases outside the gene matches. In nucleotides, the CDR3 is TGTGCCATCAGTGAAGGGAGCGGGGGGTACAATGAGCAGTTCTTC. Its translation is CAISEGSGGYNEQFF.

As to this clone: Germline is not matched at one junction end, which may reflect a read error. This rearrangement joins TRBV6-1 to TRBJ1-5; a possible D gene is TRBD1 (6 bases). Germline V lookup: CDR1 MNHNS, CDR2 SASEGT. This CDR3 has 17 amino acids. The DNA for the CDR3 is TGTGCCAGCAGCGAAGGAACGCAGGGGTTGGAAACTCAGCCCCAGCATTTT. Amino acid sequence: CASSEGTQGLETQPQHF.

The rearrangement links TRBV5-6 to TRBJ2-3, with D hard to call. This CDR3 is built from 13 residues. Trimming removed 4 bases from V and 0 bases from J, with 6 bases in between. CDR1 is SGHDT, CDR2 YYEEEE, per germline. The CDR3 DNA follows: TGTGCCAGCAGCCCCGGGAGCACAGATACGCAGTATTTT. It codes for CASSPGSTDTQYF.

With respect to this clone: An end of the junction does not agree with germline; a read error may underlie this. This chain links TRBV7-6 with TRBJ2-2; unclear D gene. CDR3 length: 15 amino acids. Germline values: CDR1 SGHVS, CDR2 FNYEAQ. DNA for the CDR3: TGTGCCAGCAGCTTAGTCCAGGCGAATACCGGGGAGCTGTTTTTT. Its protein is CASSLVQANTGELFF.

V and J are TRBV10-2 and TRBJ1-6, with 8 positions matching TRBD1. The trim removed 8 bases at V and 7 bases at J, leaving 7 bases unmatched. CDR1 and CDR2 (germline): WSHSY, SAAADI. The CDR3 has 14 residues. CDR3 in amino acids: CASLPTGENSPLHF. In DNA, the CDR3 is TGCGCCAGCCTTCCGACAGGGGAGAATTCACCCCTCCACTTT.